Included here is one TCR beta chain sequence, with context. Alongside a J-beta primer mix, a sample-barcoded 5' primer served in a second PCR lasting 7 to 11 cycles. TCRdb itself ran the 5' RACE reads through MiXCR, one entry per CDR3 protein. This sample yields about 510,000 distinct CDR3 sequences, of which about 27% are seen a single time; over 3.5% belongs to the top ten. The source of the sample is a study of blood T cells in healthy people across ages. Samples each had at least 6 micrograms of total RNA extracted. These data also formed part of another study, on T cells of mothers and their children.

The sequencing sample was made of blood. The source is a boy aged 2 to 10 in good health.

The chain's CDR3 is CAWSSRMNTEAFF. CDR3 in DNA: TGTGCCTGGAGTAGTCGGATGAACACTGAAGCTTTCTTT. This rearrangement joins TRBV30 to TRBJ1-1; D is unresolved. V was trimmed by 2 bases and J by 0 bases, leaving 7 bases between them. Germline CDR1 and CDR2: GTSNPN and SVGIG (reference sequence). This CDR3 is 13 amino acids long.